The 30 T cell receptor beta chains below were found in one sample sequenced in a study of cytomegalovirus exposure and HLA in healthy donors. TCRdb keeps only in-frame clones here, not all; method: immunoSEQ multiplex PCR. The table lists around 300,000 clones, roughly 88% of them singletons, with about 0.99% in the top ten. The specimen was PBMCs. Receptors were obtained from a woman in her late teens or twenties in good health and CMV-seronegative.

The chain joins TRBV5-1 to TRBJ2-7; 10 bases are shared with TRBD2. Germline V gives CDR1 SGHRS, CDR2 YFSETQ. V lost 4 bases and J lost 3; bases outside the gene matches: 7. The CDR3 length is 15 residues. The CDR3 region is CASSGGTSVSYEQYF. The CDR3 bases are TGCGCCAGCAGCGGGGGGACTAGCGTCAGCTACGAGCAGTACTTC.

The chain employs TRBV10-3 and TRBJ1-1, with 11 bases aligning to TRBD1. Germline CDR1 is ENHRY and CDR2 is SYGVKD. V shed 4 bases, J shed 6 bases, and the junction held 7 bases outside the gene matches. The CDR3 covers 15 residues. Here the CDR3 reads CAISAPGQGVSEAFF. The CDR3 coding sequence is TGTGCCATCAGTGCACCGGGACAGGGGGTTTCTGAAGCTTTCTTT.

The V and J genes are TRBV9 and TRBJ1-2, with D unresolved. Trimming removed 6 bases from V and 8 bases from J, with 11 bases in between. CDR1 and CDR2 from the germline V gene are SGDLS and YYNGEE. The CDR3 sequence is 11 residues long. The CDR3 is CASTGSEGYTF. CDR3 DNA sequence: TGTGCCAGCACCGGGTCGGAGGGCTACACCTTC.

The CDR3 nucleotides read TGTGCCAGTAGGACTACCGGTGGGTCCTACAATGAGCAGTTCTTC. It codes for CASRTTGGSYNEQFF. The V gene is TRBV19, the J gene TRBJ2-1; D might be TRBD2 (5 bases). Trimming removed 6 bases at V and 1 base at J, with 13 bases between. Per germline, CDR1 LNHDA and CDR2 SQIVND (reference sequence). The CDR3 totals 15 residues.

The V gene is TRBV6-1, the J gene TRBJ2-7, with a tentative D call TRBD1 (6 bases). There are 16 residues in the CDR3. The V end was cut by 3 bases, the J end by 0 bases, with 15 bases between. From germline, CDR1 is MNHNS and CDR2 SASEGT. CDR3 residues: CASSDADDRFSYEQYF. The CDR3 DNA reads TGTGCCAGCAGTGACGCCGACGACAGGTTCTCCTACGAGCAGTACTTC.

This chain links TRBV19 with TRBJ2-5; TRBD2 matches 10 bases. V lost 4 bases to trimming and J lost 1 base; unmatched junction nucleotides: 6. The CDR3 contains 16 residues. The germline CDR1 and CDR2 sequences are LNHDA and SQIVND (reference sequence). The CDR3 protein is CASSRAAGGFQETQYF. The CDR3 nucleotides are TGTGCCAGTAGTAGAGCAGCGGGAGGGTTCCAAGAGACCCAGTACTTC.

This sequence joins TRBV28 and TRBJ2-7; the match to TRBD2 covers 11 bases. Germline V gives CDR1 MDHEN, CDR2 SYDVKM. The CDR3 has 14 residues. Trimming at V came to 7 bases and at J to 5 bases, leaving 7 bases not matched to a gene. The CDR3 nucleotides read TGTGCCAGCAACTTTGCTAGCGGGAGGAACGAGCAGTACTTC. Protein product: CASNFASGRNEQYF. Looking up the rest from reference TRBV28 and TRBJ2-7 gives the full variable domain: DVKVTQSSRYLVKRTGEKVFLECVQDMDHENMFWYRQDPGLGLRLIYFSYDVKMKEKGDIPEGYSVSREKKERFSLILESASTNQTSMYLCASNFASGRNEQYFGPGTRLTVT.

This clone was detected only once. V usage is TRBV28 and J usage is TRBJ1-5, with a possible D match to TRBD1 (5 bases). There are 14 residues in the CDR3. In germline, CDR1 is MDHEN, CDR2 SYDVKM. V was shortened by 6 bases and J by 6 bases, with 15 bases between the two germline ends. The CDR3: CASSSGGEGQPQHF. The CDR3 nucleotides are TGTGCCAGCAGCAGTGGGGGGGAGGGTCAGCCCCAGCATTTT. The entire variable domain, with the rest obtained from reference TRBV28 and TRBJ1-5, is as follows: DVKVTQSSRYLVKRTGEKVFLECVQDMDHENMFWYRQDPGLGLRLIYFSYDVKMKEKGDIPEGYSVSREKKERFSLILESASTNQTSMYLCASSSGGEGQPQHFGDGTRLSIL.

This clone was detected ten times or more. The V call is TRBV28, the J call TRBJ1-2; tentative D call: TRBD1 (6 bases). Trimming left V 7 bases short and J 8 bases short, with 14 bases between. Germline V CDR1 and CDR2: MDHEN, SYDVKM. The CDR3 has 12 amino acids. The CDR3 reads CASNLGGLGYTF. CDR3 DNA sequence: TGTGCCAGCAATCTAGGGGGTCTGGGCTACACCTTC.

This chain connects TRBV5-1 to TRBJ2-5; TRBD1 agrees at 9 bases. V gave up 4 bases and J gave up 0 bases; unmatched junction bases: 1. Germline V lookup: CDR1 SGHRS, CDR2 YFSETQ. CDR3 length equals 14 residues. The chain's CDR3 is CASSGTGYQETQYF. CDR3 sequence (DNA): TGCGCCAGCAGCGGGACAGGGTACCAAGAGACCCAGTACTTC.

This sequence joins TRBV11-3 and TRBJ2-7; 10 nucleotides match TRBD2. J lost 3 bases, V lost 0 bases, and 2 bases had no gene match. CDR3 size: 15 residues. CDR1 is SGHNT, CDR2 YENEEA, per germline. CDR3 in DNA: TGTGCCAGCAGCTTAGAGGCTAGCGGGAGCTACGAGCAGTACTTC. It specifies CASSLEASGSYEQYF.

The chain uses TRBV19 and TRBJ2-3; TRBD2 matches 7 bases. Germline CDR1 LNHDA, CDR2 SQIVND (reference sequence). This CDR3 comprises 16 residues. V was clipped by 6 bases and J by 2 bases; unmatched bases: 11. The CDR3 nucleotides read TGTGCCAGTAGCCCGACCGGGAGGTCCTACACAGATACGCAGTATTTT. Its translation is CASSPTGRSYTDTQYF.

The genes are TRBV9 and TRBJ1-4, with D unclear. V lost 0 bases and J lost 2, with 8 bases in between. CDR1 SGDLS and CDR2 YYNGEE come from the germline V gene. CDR3 length: 15 residues. The chain's CDR3 is CASSVGLQTNEKLFF. The CDR3 DNA sequence: TGTGCCAGCAGCGTAGGTTTACAGACTAATGAAAAACTGTTTTTT.

In DNA form, the CDR3 reads TGTGCCACCCAGAAAGAAAGTAGCAATCAGCCCCAGCATTTT. Translation gives CATQKESSNQPQHF. The rearrangement uses TRBV2 and TRBJ1-5; no reliable D call. From germline, CDR1 is SNHLY and CDR2 FYNNEI. CDR3 length: 14 residues. Trimming took off 10 bases at V and 0 bases at J, with 13 bases between the two ends.

The rearrangement uses TRBV7-8 and TRBJ1-1; D might be TRBD1 (5 bases). V lost 2 bases and J 3 bases, leaving 19 bases between the germline ends. The CDR3 has 17 residues. CDR1 is SGHVS and CDR2 is FQNEAQ in the germline V gene. The CDR3 region is CASSLSTHGGGDTEAFF. The CDR3, as DNA: TGTGCCAGCAGCTTATCAACCCATGGGGGGGGAGACACTGAAGCTTTCTTT.

The rearrangement links TRBV5-1 to TRBJ1-1; no clear D gene. The CDR3 contains 13 residues. Trimming shortened V by 0 bases and J by 7 bases, and 10 bases separated the two germline ends. In germline, CDR1 is SGHRS, CDR2 YFSETQ. The CDR3 nucleotides are TGCGCCAGCAGCTTGGATAGGGCGGGTGAAGCTTTCTTT. Protein product: CASSLDRAGEAFF.

The rearrangement links TRBV7-8 to TRBJ1-5, with 10 nucleotides matching TRBD1. This CDR3 spans 15 amino acids. The germline gives CDR1 SGHVS, CDR2 FQNEAQ. V gave up 2 bases and J gave up 4 bases; unmatched junction bases: 2. Written as DNA, the CDR3 is TGTGCCAGCAGCTTATGGACAGGGGGGAATCAGCCCCAGCATTTT. It encodes CASSLWTGGNQPQHF.

The J gene is TRBJ2-2, the V gene TRBV5-1; 7 nucleotides match TRBD2. Germline V gene sequence: CDR1 SGHRS, CDR2 YFSETQ. This CDR3 is 15 amino acids long. The ends lost 3 bases at V and 6 bases at J; junction bases unmatched: 8. The CDR3 DNA reads TGCGCCAGCAGCTCAGCGGGAACCGAGGCCGGGGAGCTGTTTTTT. Its protein product is CASSSAGTEAGELFF.

The chain uses TRBV5-1 and TRBJ2-1, with a weak D call TRBD1 (5 bases). V was trimmed by 5 bases and J by 2 bases, leaving 17 bases between them. The CDR3 loop spans 16 amino acids. Germline CDR1 and CDR2: SGHRS and YFSETQ. Here the CDR3 DNA reads TGCGCCAGCAGAACGGGCAGGGAAGCTGCCTACAATGAGCAGTTCTTC. This encodes CASRTGREAAYNEQFF. The variable domain in full, with the rest retrieved from reference TRBV5-1 and TRBJ2-1, is KAGVTQTPRYLIKTRGQQVTLSCSPISGHRSVSWYQQTPGQGLQFLFEYFSETQRNKGNFPGRFSGRQFSNSRSEMNVSTLELGDSALYLCASRTGREAAYNEQFFGPGTRLTVL.

V and J are TRBV4-1 and TRBJ2-7, with 8 bases fitting TRBD2. Germline lookup yields CDR1 MGHRA and CDR2 YSYEKL. V shed 4 bases, J shed 2 bases, and the junction held 7 bases outside the gene matches. The CDR3 extends over 15 amino acids. The CDR3 DNA is TGCGCCAGCAGCCCTGGACTAGCCTCTACCTACGAGCAGTACTTC. Translated: CASSPGLASTYEQYF.

The chain joins TRBV19 to TRBJ2-1; D possibly corresponds to TRBD1 (6 bases). Germline V gives CDR1 LNHDA, CDR2 SQIVND (reference sequence). Trimming removed 5 bases from V and 7 bases from J, with 15 bases in between. This CDR3 is built from 14 residues. The CDR3 DNA is TGTGCCAGTAGTGTTCCGGTCAGGGGTAATGAGCAGTTCTTC. Translating gives CASSVPVRGNEQFF.

The gene calls are TRBV30 and TRBJ2-3; TRBD2 might be the D (6 bases). The CDR3 extends over 15 amino acids. V lost 6 bases and J 0 bases, leaving 16 bases between the germline ends. Germline assignment: CDR1 GTSNPN and CDR2 SVGIG (reference sequence). The CDR3 loop reads CACRLGSLSTDTQYF. The CDR3 nucleotides are TGTGCCTGCAGACTAGGAAGCCTCAGCACAGATACGCAGTATTTT.

J is TRBJ2-7 and V is TRBV30; tentative D call: TRBD1 (6 bases). Trimming took off 5 bases at V and 9 bases at J, with 14 bases between the two ends. Per the germline V gene, CDR1 is GTSNPN and CDR2 is SVGIG (reference sequence). The CDR3 sequence is 11 residues long. CDR3 sequence: CAWGGGLAQYF. DNA of the CDR3: TGTGCCTGGGGGGGCGGGCTGGCGCAGTACTTC.

This clone occurred once. The chain links TRBV5-1 to TRBJ2-1; 12 bases match TRBD1. In germline, CDR1 is SGHRS, CDR2 YFSETQ. Losses at the gene ends were 6 bases for V and 8 bases for J; bases not matched to a gene: 18. The CDR3 has 18 residues. CDR3 sequence reads: CASIRKAGGTGGSDEQFF. CDR3 in DNA: TGCGCCAGCATACGAAAGGCCGGCGGGACAGGGGGCTCAGATGAGCAGTTCTTC.

The rearrangement uses TRBV10-3 and TRBJ2-1; 8 nucleotides line up with TRBD2. This CDR3 region has 15 residues. Germline-derived CDR1 and CDR2 are ENHRY and SYGVKD. With 6 bases clipped from V and 0 bases from J, the junction kept 4 bases outside the gene matches. CDR3 region: CAIRERGSSYNEQFF. The CDR3 DNA is TGTGCCATCAGGGAGCGGGGGAGCTCCTACAATGAGCAGTTCTTC.

The chain uses TRBV5-6 and TRBJ1-2, with D uncertain. CDR3 length: 12 amino acids. Per the germline V gene, CDR1 is SGHDT and CDR2 is YYEEEE. V was shortened by 4 bases and J by 5 bases, with 9 bases between the two germline ends. The CDR3 DNA reads as TGTGCCAGCAGCGCATTCAGTTATGGCTACACCTTC. It translates to CASSAFSYGYTF.

This clone is a singleton in its sample. The chain uses TRBV10-2 and TRBJ1-1; the match to TRBD1 covers 7 bases. After removal of 6 bases from V and 10 bases from J, the junction contained 8 bases not matched to a gene. Germline V CDR1 and CDR2: WSHSY, SAAADI. This CDR3 region has 12 residues. The CDR3 spells CASSNQGEVAFF. The CDR3 region has the DNA TGCGCCAGCAGCAACCAGGGGGAAGTAGCTTTCTTT.

The V call is TRBV28, the J call TRBJ1-5; maybe TRBD1 (6 bases). CDR1 is MDHEN and CDR2 is SYDVKM in the germline V gene. Trimming removed 8 bases at V and 0 bases at J, with 14 bases between. The CDR3 totals 15 residues. The CDR3 here is CASQEDRYSNQPQHF. CDR3 DNA: TGTGCCAGCCAGGAGGACAGATATAGCAATCAGCCCCAGCATTTT.

The sample holds a few counts of this clone. J is TRBJ1-2 and V is TRBV4-3, with D tentatively TRBD1 (6 bases). The CDR3 length is 15 residues. Between the trimmed V and J ends, which lost 1 base and 1 base, there was a span of 10 bases. CDR1 is LGHNA and CDR2 is YSLEER in the germline V gene. The CDR3 spells CASSQVQGINYGYTF. The CDR3 nucleotides are TGCGCCAGCAGCCAAGTACAGGGAATTAACTATGGCTACACCTTC.

The chain has TRBV7-6 and TRBJ2-3, with D possibly TRBD1 on 5 matching bases. The germline gives CDR1 SGHVS, CDR2 FNYEAQ. CDR3 size: 16 residues. With 1 base removed from V and 1 base from J, the gap between germline ends came to 12 bases. This CDR3 reads CASSLVDLGGTDTQYF. The CDR3 bases are TGTGCCAGCAGCTTAGTGGACCTAGGGGGCACAGATACGCAGTATTTT.